Listed here is a single T cell receptor beta chain. What it recognizes is unknown. The validation cohort, a group of 120 subjects, included the donors and was separate from the approximately 650-subject first cohort. Assay: immunoSEQ multiplex PCR; the TCRdb copy retains only in-frame clones and omits some. Here the sample spans roughly 150,000 clones, roughly nine tenths being singletons. V dropped 2 bases and J dropped 3; count of bases not matched to a gene: 5. This CDR3 region has 15 residues. The germline CDR1 and CDR2 sequences are GTSNPN and SVGIG (reference sequence). This entry belongs to a study of cytomegalovirus exposure and HLA in healthy donors. Study observations and caveats: Cytomegalovirus association was assigned to 150 to 200 TCR beta chains.

This clonotype was sampled from a woman between 18 and 29 years old in good health and CMV-seropositive. The chain carries TRBV30 and TRBJ1-2; 11 positions match TRBD1. The sample taken for sequencing was PBMCs. CDR3 region: CAWSLAGQGDYGYTF. The CDR3 DNA follows: TGTGCCTGGAGTTTAGCGGGACAGGGGGACTATGGCTACACCTTC. Together with reference TRBV30 and TRBJ1-2, the CDR3 gives the full variable domain: SQTIHQWPATLVQPVGSPLSLECTVEGTSNPNLYWYRQAAGRGLQLLFYSVGIGQISSEVPQNLSASRPQDRQFILSSKKLLLSDSGFYLCAWSLAGQGDYGYTFGSGTRLTVV.